The 10 T cell receptor beta chains below all came from one sample that was sequenced in a study of blood T cell repertoires in COVID-19. The method was immunoSEQ multiplex PCR; TCRdb's version includes in-frame clones alone and lacks a portion of them. This sample has 30,000 to 40,000 clones, with roughly 85% found just once. Sample: peripheral blood. Receptors originate from a human donor in a cohort sampled during active COVID-19.

The gene calls are TRBV12-3 or TRBV12-4 and TRBJ1-5; perhaps TRBD1 as D (5 bases). The CDR3 is 13 residues long. Trimming removed 8 bases from V and 5 bases from J, with 13 bases in between. CDR3 amino acids: CASSWGEDQPQHF. As DNA, the CDR3 is TGTGCCAGCTCCTGGGGGGAGGATCAGCCCCAGCATTTT.

CDR3 sequence: CASRNSGTGVTEAFF. CDR3 bases: TGTGCCAGTCGAAACTCCGGGACAGGGGTCACTGAAGCTTTCTTT. V usage is TRBV19 and J usage is TRBJ1-1; 10 bases agree with TRBD1. The length of the CDR3 is 15 residues. The V gene's germline CDR1 is LNHDA and CDR2 SQIVND (reference sequence). With V trimmed by 8 bases and J by 4 bases, 10 bases remained unmatched. Drawing the rest from reference TRBV19 and TRBJ1-1, the complete variable domain is DGGITQSPKYLFRKEGQNVTLSCEQNLNHDAMYWYRQDPGQGLRLIYYSQIVNDFQKGDIAEGYSVSREKKESFPLTVTSAQKNPTAFYLCASRNSGTGVTEAFFGQGTRLTVV.

In its sample, this clone was seen once. The chain combines TRBV11-3 with TRBJ2-3; 9 positions match TRBD2. Trimming cost V 5 bases and J 5 bases; bases outside gene matches: 8. The CDR3 contains 15 residues. Germline V gene data show CDR1 as SGHNT and CDR2 as YENEEA. The CDR3 loop reads CASSRGELAGDTQYF. The CDR3 DNA sequence: TGTGCCAGCAGCCGGGGGGAACTAGCGGGAGATACGCAGTATTTT.

The genes are TRBV9 and TRBJ1-2, with D perhaps TRBD1 (5 bases). Germline V gene sequence: CDR1 SGDLS, CDR2 YYNGEE. V dropped 0 bases and J dropped 3 bases, with 15 bases sitting between them. This CDR3 has 16 amino acids. CDR3: CASSVDQGIGYYGYTF. The CDR3 DNA reads TGTGCCAGCAGCGTAGACCAGGGTATCGGCTACTATGGCTACACCTTC.

This chain uses TRBV5-1 with TRBJ2-1; 7 bases fit TRBD2. The germline gives CDR1 SGHRS, CDR2 YFSETQ. V shed 4 bases, J shed 4 bases, and the junction held 8 bases outside the gene matches. This CDR3 contains 15 residues. In DNA, the CDR3 is TGCGCCAGCAGCCCCGGACTAGAGGCTTACAATGAGCAGTTCTTC. Amino acid sequence: CASSPGLEAYNEQFF.

V gene TRBV5-1 combines with J gene TRBJ2-3, with TRBD1 matching 9 bases. The CDR3 totals 15 residues. With 2 bases clipped from V and 4 bases from J, the junction kept 5 bases outside the gene matches. Germline V lookup: CDR1 SGHRS, CDR2 YFSETQ. The CDR3 coding sequence is TGCGCCAGCAGCTTACAGGGGGCATCTGCAGATACGCAGTATTTT. This encodes CASSLQGASADTQYF.

V is TRBV7-2 and J is TRBJ1-2; a weak D match, TRBD1 (5 bases). Germline V gives CDR1 SGHTA, CDR2 FQGNSA. The V end was cut by 1 base, the J end by 7 bases, with 16 bases between. The CDR3 spans 15 residues. CDR3 region: CASSLDLQGGLGYTF. In nucleotides, the CDR3 is TGTGCCAGCAGCTTAGATCTTCAGGGAGGCCTTGGCTACACCTTC.

V gene TRBV15 combines with J gene TRBJ2-7, with TRBD1 matching over 7 bases. CDR3 length equals 16 residues. Trimming at V came to 0 bases and at J to 3 bases, leaving 8 bases not matched to a gene. CDR1 LNHNV and CDR2 YYDKDF come from the germline V gene (reference sequence). CDR3 bases: TGTGCCACCAGCAGAGATCCCGGGACAGTTCACTACGAGCAGTACTTC. It translates to CATSRDPGTVHYEQYF.

As DNA, the CDR3 is TGTGCCAGCTCACCACCGACAGGGGGTATCGATGAGCAGTTCTTC. Protein sequence: CASSPPTGGIDEQFF. The chain has TRBV18 and TRBJ2-1, with TRBD1 identical over 9 bases. Per germline, CDR1 KGHSH and CDR2 LQKENI. V trimming: 0 bases; J trimming: 8 bases; junction bases outside the gene matches: 5. The CDR3 totals 15 residues.

This chain links TRBV5-1 with TRBJ2-1, with 9 positions matching TRBD2. J was trimmed by 7 bases and V by 3 bases; bases with no gene match: 8. Germline loops: CDR1 SGHRS, CDR2 YFSETQ. CDR3 length: 15 residues. CDR3 loop: CASSSIAGDSNEQFF. CDR3 coding DNA: TGCGCCAGCAGCTCGATAGCGGGAGATTCGAATGAGCAGTTCTTC.